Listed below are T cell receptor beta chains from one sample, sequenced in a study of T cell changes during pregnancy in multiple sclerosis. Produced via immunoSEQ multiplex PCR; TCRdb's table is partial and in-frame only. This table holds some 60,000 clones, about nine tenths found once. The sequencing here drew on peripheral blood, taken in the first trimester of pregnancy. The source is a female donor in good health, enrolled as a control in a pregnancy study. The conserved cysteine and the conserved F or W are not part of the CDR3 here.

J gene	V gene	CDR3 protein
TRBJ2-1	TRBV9	ASSVVLAGNEQF
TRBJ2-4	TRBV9	ASWDTGTSGLVAKNIQY
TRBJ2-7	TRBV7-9	ASELAGGTVSDEQY
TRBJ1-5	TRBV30	AWSGEDFQPQH
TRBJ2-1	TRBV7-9	ASSFRVSYNEQF
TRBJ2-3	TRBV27	ASTPGRGLGGRGTDTQY
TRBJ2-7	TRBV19	ASSREGTLYAHEQY
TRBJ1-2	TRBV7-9	ASSHPVQGAEGYT
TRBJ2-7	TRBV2	ASSKNGGRTGLNEQY
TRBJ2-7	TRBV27	ASRKLAGGYEQY
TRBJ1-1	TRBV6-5	ASSYSGQGNTEAF
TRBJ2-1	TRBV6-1	ASSEGLEGGNEQF
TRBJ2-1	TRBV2	VSSEKLGDRAANEQF
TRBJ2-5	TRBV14	ASSRRPRQETQY
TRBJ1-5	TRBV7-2	ASSTNWGQPQH
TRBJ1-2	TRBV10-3	AISGPQGEANYGYT
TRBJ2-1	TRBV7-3	ASRRSSGSHNEQF
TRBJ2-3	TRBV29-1	SVSDPGGRDTQY
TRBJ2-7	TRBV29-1	SVEDIRGGEQY
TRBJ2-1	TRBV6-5	ASREQGTYNEQF
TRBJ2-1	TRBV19	ASTTGFNEQF
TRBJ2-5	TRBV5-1	ASSLYTIQETQY
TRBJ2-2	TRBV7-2	ASSPTGGANTGELF
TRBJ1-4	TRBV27	ASRGRGGEKLF
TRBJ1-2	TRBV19	ASSPDSYGYT
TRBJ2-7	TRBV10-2	ASRGQGVTYEQY
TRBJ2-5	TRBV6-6	ASREQGGAETQY
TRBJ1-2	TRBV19	ASSPDIYGYT
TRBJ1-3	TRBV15	ATSDPGQGDGNTIY
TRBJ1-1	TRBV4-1	ASSEKGVMNTEAF
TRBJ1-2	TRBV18	ASSPLRTGAFGYT
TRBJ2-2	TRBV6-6	ASSDKTGNTGELF
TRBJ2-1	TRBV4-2	ASSQDTSGSSEQF
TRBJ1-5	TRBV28	ASSPGDRPNQPQH
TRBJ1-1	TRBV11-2	ASMRAQENGAF
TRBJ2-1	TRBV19	ASRPDRSSYNEQF
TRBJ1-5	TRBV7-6	ASSLKRGPSNQPQH
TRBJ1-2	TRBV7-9	ASSPLRDYGYT
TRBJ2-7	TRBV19	ASSIQSLLAGGAYEQY
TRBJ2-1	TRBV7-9	ASSAPASNNEQF
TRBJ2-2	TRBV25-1	ASSEYTETGELF
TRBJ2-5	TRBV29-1	SVRSGGMETQY
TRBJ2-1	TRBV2	ATQRDGGSYNEQF
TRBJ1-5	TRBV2	ASRAGGAGAQPQH
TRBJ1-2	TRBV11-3	ASNSVEEGLRGPNYGYT
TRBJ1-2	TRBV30	AWRYDRFGYT
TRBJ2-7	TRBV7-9	ASSLVGLAGLGEDEQY
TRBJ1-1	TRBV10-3	AISLQENTEAF
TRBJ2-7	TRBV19	ASSIGGPTHYEQY
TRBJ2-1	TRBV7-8	ASSPSGSGEIDEQF
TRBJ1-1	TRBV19	ASSTDRFGTEAF
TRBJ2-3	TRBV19	ATGLAGGPVTDTQY